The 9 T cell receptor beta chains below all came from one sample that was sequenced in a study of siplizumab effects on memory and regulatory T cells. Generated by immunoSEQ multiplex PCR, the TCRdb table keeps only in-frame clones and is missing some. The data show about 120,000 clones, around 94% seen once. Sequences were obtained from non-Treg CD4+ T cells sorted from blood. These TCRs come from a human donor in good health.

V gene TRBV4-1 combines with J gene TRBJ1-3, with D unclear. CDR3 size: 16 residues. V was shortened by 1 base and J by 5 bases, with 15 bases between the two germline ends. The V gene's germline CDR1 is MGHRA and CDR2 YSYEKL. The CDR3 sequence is CASSQVSLADRNTIYF. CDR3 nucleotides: TGCGCCAGCAGCCAAGTCTCACTGGCAGACCGAAACACCATATATTTT.

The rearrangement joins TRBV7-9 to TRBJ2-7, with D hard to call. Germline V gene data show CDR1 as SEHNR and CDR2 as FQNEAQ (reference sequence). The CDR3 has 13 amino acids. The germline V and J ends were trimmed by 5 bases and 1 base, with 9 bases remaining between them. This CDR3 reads CASSPSASYEQYF. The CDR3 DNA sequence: TGTGCCAGCAGCCCTTCAGCTTCCTACGAGCAGTACTTC.

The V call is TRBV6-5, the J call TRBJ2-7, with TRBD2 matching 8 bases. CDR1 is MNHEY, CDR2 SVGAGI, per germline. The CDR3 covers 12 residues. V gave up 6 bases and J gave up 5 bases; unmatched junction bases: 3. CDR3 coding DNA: TGTGCCAGCAGCCTTAGCGGGAACGAGCAGTACTTC. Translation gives CASSLSGNEQYF.

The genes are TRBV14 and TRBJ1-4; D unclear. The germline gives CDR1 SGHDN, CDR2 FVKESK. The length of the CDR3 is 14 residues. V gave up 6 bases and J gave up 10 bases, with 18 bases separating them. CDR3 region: CASSLNILGGKLFF. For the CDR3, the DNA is TGTGCCAGCAGTCTAAACATTTTGGGAGGAAAACTGTTTTTT.

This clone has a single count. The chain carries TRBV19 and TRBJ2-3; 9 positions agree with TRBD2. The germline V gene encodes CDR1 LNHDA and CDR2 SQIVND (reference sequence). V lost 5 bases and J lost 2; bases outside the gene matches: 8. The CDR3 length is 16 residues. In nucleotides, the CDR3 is TGTGCCAGTAGTCCCACTAGCGGGCGATACACAGATACGCAGTATTTT. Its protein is CASSPTSGRYTDTQYF.

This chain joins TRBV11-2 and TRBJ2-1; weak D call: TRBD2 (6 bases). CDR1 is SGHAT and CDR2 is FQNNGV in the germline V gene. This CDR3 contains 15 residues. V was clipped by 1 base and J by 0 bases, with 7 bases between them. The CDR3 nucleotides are TGTGCCAGCAGCTTAGGGGGACTCTCCTACAATGAGCAGTTCTTC. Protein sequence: CASSLGGLSYNEQFF. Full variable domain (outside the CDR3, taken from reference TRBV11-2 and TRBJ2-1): EAGVAQSPRYKIIEKRQSVAFWCNPISGHATLYWYQQILGQGPKLLIQFQNNGVVDDSQLPKDRFSAERLKGVDSTLKIQPAKLEDSAVYLCASSLGGLSYNEQFFGPGTRLTVL.

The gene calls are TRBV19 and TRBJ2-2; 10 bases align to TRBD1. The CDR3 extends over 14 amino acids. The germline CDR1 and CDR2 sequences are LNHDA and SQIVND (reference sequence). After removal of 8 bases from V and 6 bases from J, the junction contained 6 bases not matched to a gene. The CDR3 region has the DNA TGTGCCAGTGTGGGACAGGGGAGATCCGGGGAGCTGTTTTTT. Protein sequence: CASVGQGRSGELFF. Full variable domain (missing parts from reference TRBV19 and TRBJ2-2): DGGITQSPKYLFRKEGQNVTLSCEQNLNHDAMYWYRQDPGQGLRLIYYSQIVNDFQKGDIAEGYSVSREKKESFPLTVTSAQKNPTAFYLCASVGQGRSGELFFGEGSRLTVL.

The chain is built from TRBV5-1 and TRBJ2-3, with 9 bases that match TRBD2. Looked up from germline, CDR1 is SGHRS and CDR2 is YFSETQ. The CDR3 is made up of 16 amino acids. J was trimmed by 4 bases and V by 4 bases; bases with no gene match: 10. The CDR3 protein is CASSGEAGGFADTQYF. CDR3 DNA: TGCGCCAGCAGCGGGGAAGCGGGAGGCTTTGCAGATACGCAGTATTTT.

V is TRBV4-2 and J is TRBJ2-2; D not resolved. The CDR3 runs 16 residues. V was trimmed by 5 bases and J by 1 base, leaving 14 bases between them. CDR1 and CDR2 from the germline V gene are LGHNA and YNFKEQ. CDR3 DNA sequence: TGTGCCAGCAGCTCGTCGGCGCTGCTGAACACCGGGGAGCTGTTTTTT. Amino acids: CASSSSALLNTGELFF.